A single sample is the source of the 30 T cell receptor beta chains below, sequenced in a study of OX40 agonist ivuxolimab in advanced cancers. Measured with immunoSEQ multiplex PCR; TCRdb has only the in-frame clones, and not every one. The data show tens of thousands of clones, 85% to 90% seen once. The material sequenced was CD4+ or CD8+ T cells sorted from blood, taken in a trial of the OX40 agonist ivuxolimab. The receptors stem from an adult with an advanced solid tumor such as melanoma, head and neck, liver or kidney cancer.

This clone was detected only once. The chain joins TRBV18 to TRBJ2-7; a weak D match, TRBD1 (6 bases). Germline loops: CDR1 KGHSH, CDR2 LQKENI. Between the trimmed V and J ends, which lost 3 bases and 3 bases, there was a span of 9 bases. The CDR3 spans 13 residues. In nucleotides, the CDR3 is TGTGCCAGCTCACCCGACAGGAACTACGAGCAGTACTTC. Its translation is CASSPDRNYEQYF.

V and J are TRBV18 and TRBJ1-1, with TRBD1 matching 8 bases. Germline V gene data show CDR1 as KGHSH and CDR2 as LQKENI. CDR3 length equals 16 residues. V shed 0 bases and J 0 bases; nucleotides not matched to a gene: 3. The DNA of the CDR3 is TGTGCCAGCTCACCACCTCGACAGGGGTTGAACACTGAAGCTTTCTTT. It is translated as CASSPPRQGLNTEAFF.

The chain recombines TRBV5-1 with TRBJ1-1, with D uncertain. The CDR3 runs to 14 residues. Per germline, CDR1 SGHRS and CDR2 YFSETQ. The germline V and J ends were trimmed by 3 bases and 0 bases, with 9 bases remaining between them. The CDR3 bases are TGCGCCAGCAGCTACGAAACCTTGAACACTGAAGCTTTCTTT. Residues: CASSYETLNTEAFF.

This clone was counted once. The V call is TRBV28, the J call TRBJ1-5; 11 nucleotides line up with TRBD1. V lost 6 bases to trimming and J lost 6 bases; unmatched junction nucleotides: 10. The CDR3 sequence is 16 residues long. Germline CDR1 and CDR2: MDHEN and SYDVKM. DNA for the CDR3: TGTGCCAGCAGCACCATACGGGACAGGGGGGGTCAGCCCCAGCATTTT. As protein: CASSTIRDRGGQPQHF.

The J gene is TRBJ1-1, the V gene TRBV13; the D gene is possibly TRBD1 (6 bases). V was cut by 5 bases and J by 8 bases, with 15 bases left in between. The V gene's germline CDR1 is PRHDT and CDR2 FYEKMQ (reference sequence). There are 13 residues in the CDR3. The CDR3 reads CASSPEGGLEAFF. In nucleotides, the CDR3 is TGTGCCAGCAGCCCAGAAGGGGGACTCGAAGCTTTCTTT.

This chain connects TRBV6-6 to TRBJ1-1, with a tentative D call TRBD1 (5 bases). This CDR3 is built from 14 residues. The V end lost 2 bases, the J end lost 4 bases, and 11 bases lay between the germline ends. Germline lookup yields CDR1 MNHNY and CDR2 SVGAGI (reference sequence). CDR3 nucleotides: TGTGCCAGCAGTTACGGCGGGGCGGGCACTGAAGCTTTCTTT. This codes for CASSYGGAGTEAFF.

The chain links TRBV7-7 to TRBJ2-1, with a weak D call TRBD2 (5 bases). Germline values: CDR1 SSHAT, CDR2 FNYEAQ (reference sequence). This CDR3 contains 13 residues. V was pared by 5 bases and J by 6 bases, with 11 bases between. This CDR3 is CASSPTSSNEQFF. CDR3 bases: TGTGCCAGCAGCCCCACTAGTTCCAATGAGCAGTTCTTC.

The chain recombines TRBV7-3 with TRBJ2-2, with 9 positions matching TRBD1. Germline V lookup: CDR1 SGHTA, CDR2 FQGTGA. This CDR3 has 15 residues. V was pared by 6 bases and J by 4 bases, with 6 bases of the junction left unmatched. The CDR3 region has the DNA TGTGCCAGCAGAACCGGGACAGGGCCCACCGGGGAGCTGTTTTTT. It specifies CASRTGTGPTGELFF.

The CDR3 region is CASSLPGQGDTGELFF. The CDR3 DNA sequence: TGCGCCAGCAGCTTGCCGGGACAGGGGGACACCGGGGAGCTGTTTTTT. The rearrangement joins TRBV5-1 to TRBJ2-2; 11 nucleotides align to TRBD1. Per germline, CDR1 SGHRS and CDR2 YFSETQ. CDR3 length equals 16 residues. The trim removed 1 base at V and 3 bases at J, leaving 2 bases unmatched.

The rearrangement links TRBV9 to TRBJ2-1; 13 bases fit TRBD2. The CDR3 covers 19 residues. J gave up 1 base and V 4 bases, and 11 bases lay outside the gene matches. Germline V gene sequence: CDR1 SGDLS, CDR2 YYNGEE. The CDR3 DNA reads TGTGCCAGCAGCATCCCGCAGGGGACTAGCGGGGAATCCTACAATGAGCAGTTCTTC. This translates into CASSIPQGTSGESYNEQFF.

CDR3 sequence (DNA): TGTGCCAGCAGACACGGACTGATTAACTATGGCTACACCTTC. Protein product: CASRHGLINYGYTF. The chain has TRBV27 and TRBJ1-2; no clear D gene. With 6 bases removed from V and 1 base from J, the gap between germline ends came to 12 bases. The CDR3 contains 14 residues. Germline assignment: CDR1 MNHEY and CDR2 SMNVEV (reference sequence).

The chain carries TRBV29-1 and TRBJ2-1, with 10 bases fitting TRBD1. This CDR3 has 16 residues. Germline lookup yields CDR1 SQVTM and CDR2 ANQGSEA. V lost 0 bases and J lost 5; bases outside the gene matches: 7. For the CDR3, the DNA is TGCAGCGTTGAAGAGCGGGACAGGGGATGGCACAATGAGCAGTTCTTC. Its protein is CSVEERDRGWHNEQFF.

The chain couples TRBV5-1 to TRBJ2-1; D gene uncertain. Trimming shortened V by 1 base and J by 7 bases, and 6 bases separated the two germline ends. Looked up from germline, CDR1 is SGHRS and CDR2 is YFSETQ. The CDR3 extends over 12 amino acids. The CDR3 sequence: CASSLRRNEQFF. The CDR3 DNA sequence: TGCGCCAGCAGCTTGCGGCGTAATGAGCAGTTCTTC.

This clone showed up just a few times. This chain links TRBV6-1 with TRBJ1-1; perhaps TRBD1 as D (6 bases). The ends were cut back, 0 bases at V and 0 bases at J, with 14 bases in the middle. CDR1 is MNHNS, CDR2 SASEGT, per germline. The CDR3 extends over 17 amino acids. DNA for the CDR3: TGTGCCAGCAGTGAAGCTGAAGGGGGGCGATTGAACACTGAAGCTTTCTTT. This codes for CASSEAEGGRLNTEAFF.

The chain couples TRBV7-8 to TRBJ2-3; no clear D gene. In germline, CDR1 is SGHVS, CDR2 FQNEAQ. The ends were cut back, 5 bases at V and 6 bases at J, with 12 bases in the middle. The CDR3 has 13 amino acids. CDR3 sequence (DNA): TGTGCCAGCAGCACTTCCCCAGCGGATACGCAGTATTTT. It is translated as CASSTSPADTQYF.

V gene TRBV27 combines with J gene TRBJ2-7, with 8 bases identical to TRBD1. CDR3 length: 14 amino acids. Germline CDR1 reads MNHEY; CDR2 reads SMNVEV (reference sequence). The junction had 10 bases not matched to a gene; V was cut back by 5 bases and J by 7 bases. CDR3 DNA sequence: TGTGCCAGCAGTCCCGGACAGGGAAGGCGGGAGCAGTACTTC. Translated: CASSPGQGRREQYF.

The chain is built from TRBV27 and TRBJ2-7; 13 bases map to TRBD2. This CDR3 has 13 amino acids. The J segment lost 4 bases and the V segment lost 9 bases, leaving 3 bases of the junction unmatched. The V gene's germline CDR1 is MNHEY and CDR2 SMNVEV (reference sequence). The CDR3 bases are TGTGCCAGTGGACTAGCGGGAGTGTACGAGCAGTACTTC. As protein: CASGLAGVYEQYF.

The V gene is TRBV27, the J gene TRBJ2-3, with 7 positions matching TRBD2. The V segment lost 6 bases and the J segment 4 bases; nucleotides outside the gene matches: 10. Germline V gene lookup returns CDR1 MNHEY and CDR2 SMNVEV (reference sequence). The CDR3 sequence is 15 residues long. The CDR3 region is CASRASGIGADTQYF. In DNA form, the CDR3 reads TGTGCCAGCAGAGCGAGCGGGATTGGTGCAGATACGCAGTATTTT.

The J gene is TRBJ2-7, the V gene TRBV28; 8 bases align to TRBD1. Germline V gene data show CDR1 as MDHEN and CDR2 as SYDVKM. Trimming removed 2 bases from V and 4 bases from J; junction bases left unmatched: 10. CDR3 length equals 16 residues. CDR3 DNA sequence: TGTGCCAGCAGTTTACTGGGTACAGGGGGTAAGTACGAGCAGTACTTC. It yields the protein CASSLLGTGGKYEQYF.

The chain joins TRBV2 to TRBJ2-3; no definite D call. The CDR3 is 12 residues long. With 7 bases removed from V and 2 bases from J, the gap between germline ends came to 7 bases. Germline loops: CDR1 SNHLY, CDR2 FYNNEI. The CDR3 DNA is TGTGCCAGCATCTGGCTCACAGATACGCAGTATTTT. Residues: CASIWLTDTQYF.

This clone has a single count. Here the CDR3 reads CASSQDPGIGEQFF. In DNA, the CDR3 is TGCGCCAGCAGCCAGGATCCGGGAATTGGTGAGCAGTTCTTC. The chain uses TRBV4-1 and TRBJ2-1, with D possibly being TRBD2 (5 bases). The CDR3 consists of 14 residues. V was pared by 3 bases and J by 9 bases, with 15 bases between. Germline V gives CDR1 MGHRA, CDR2 YSYEKL.

The CDR3 DNA reads TGTGCCAGCAGAGGAAGGGGGAACACTGAAGCTTTCTTT. It is translated as CASRGRGNTEAFF. V and J are TRBV2 and TRBJ1-1; D might be TRBD1 (5 bases). V was clipped by 6 bases and J by 1 base, with 9 bases between them. The CDR3 extends over 13 amino acids. Germline V gene data show CDR1 as SNHLY and CDR2 as FYNNEI.

The V and J genes are TRBV7-6 and TRBJ1-3; 11 positions agree with TRBD1. V lost 6 bases and J lost 7; bases outside the gene matches: 5. CDR1 is SGHVS and CDR2 is FNYEAQ in the germline V gene. This CDR3 has 14 residues. The CDR3 loop is CASSSGQGVNTIYF. CDR3 coding DNA: TGTGCCAGCAGTTCGGGACAGGGGGTGAACACCATATATTTT.

The rearrangement joins TRBV19 to TRBJ2-1; 8 bases are a match to TRBD1. This CDR3 is 16 amino acids long. Unmatched junction bases numbered 4, after V lost 0 bases and J lost 3 bases. CDR1 LNHDA and CDR2 SQIVND come from the germline V gene (reference sequence). This CDR3 is CASSIDSGQVYNEQFF. The DNA of the CDR3 is TGTGCCAGTAGTATAGATTCGGGACAGGTCTACAATGAGCAGTTCTTC.

This clone has a single count. The CDR3 nucleotides read TGTGCCAGCAGCGACCGGGCCTACAATGAGCAGTTCTTC. Protein: CASSDRAYNEQFF. This rearrangement joins TRBV6-1 to TRBJ2-1; D is unclear. CDR3 length equals 13 residues. Between the trimmed V and J ends, which lost 6 bases and 2 bases, there was a span of 8 bases. Germline assignment: CDR1 MNHNS and CDR2 SASEGT.

V and J are TRBV18 and TRBJ1-2, with D unclear. The V gene lost 6 bases and the J gene lost 5 bases, with 10 bases spanning the gap. CDR1 and CDR2 from the germline V gene are KGHSH and LQKENI. This CDR3 spans 12 amino acids. This chain's CDR3 is CASSQDGYGYTF. CDR3 DNA sequence: TGTGCCAGCTCTCAAGACGGATATGGCTACACCTTC.

The count of this clone is one. The rearrangement joins TRBV11-1 to TRBJ2-1, with D unresolved. Trimming stripped 4 bases from V and 3 bases from J, with 13 bases between. The germline CDR1 and CDR2 sequences are SGHAT and FQDESV (reference sequence). The length of the CDR3 is 15 residues. The CDR3: CASSSSPLDYNEQFF. The CDR3 DNA reads as TGTGCCAGCAGCTCATCCCCTCTGGACTACAATGAGCAGTTCTTC. Complete variable domain (other parts from reference TRBV11-1 and TRBJ2-1): EAEVAQSPRYKITEKSQAVAFWCDPISGHATLYWYRQILGQGPELLVQFQDESVVDDSQLPKDRFSAERLKGVDSTLKIQPAELGDSAMYLCASSSSPLDYNEQFFGPGTRLTVL.

The V gene is TRBV2, the J gene TRBJ2-1; TRBD2 aligns across 7 bases. Unmatched junction bases numbered 9, after V lost 10 bases and J lost 0 bases. Germline assignment: CDR1 SNHLY and CDR2 FYNNEI. The CDR3 loop spans 15 amino acids. CDR3 nucleotide sequence: TGTGCCACCAGGAGCAGCGGGAACTCCTACAATGAGCAGTTCTTC. This translates into CATRSSGNSYNEQFF.

The genes are TRBV27 and TRBJ2-7; D gene uncertain. Trimming removed 2 bases at V and 4 bases at J, with 9 bases between. Per the germline V gene, CDR1 is MNHEY and CDR2 is SMNVEV (reference sequence). This CDR3 is built from 13 residues. The CDR3 region has the DNA TGTGCCAGCAGTTTAGGAATACAATACGAGCAGTACTTC. Its translation: CASSLGIQYEQYF.

The V gene is TRBV13, the J gene TRBJ2-7, with D maybe TRBD2 (6 bases). The germline CDR1 and CDR2 sequences are PRHDT and FYEKMQ (reference sequence). Trimming stripped 5 bases from V and 2 bases from J, with 7 bases between. There are 12 residues in the CDR3. CDR3 in amino acids: CASSAGTYEQYF. CDR3 DNA sequence: TGTGCCAGCAGCGCGGGAACCTACGAGCAGTACTTC.